The 21 T cell receptor beta chains reported below all come from one sample, sequenced in a study of vaccination and CD4 T cells after COVID-19. Documented treatment: roughly 10-day PBMC culture with coronavirus spike peptide pools or control peptides (ViraFEST assay). The Oncomine TCR Beta short-read assay was applied to DNA of cultured CD4+ T cells. From the PCR reads, TCRdb called clonotypes with MiXCR, one entry per CDR3 protein. The data hold 10,000 to 15,000 distinct CDR3 sequences, with around 76% observed a single time. These receptors' antigens are unknown. This sample comprised CD4+ T cells from blood, cultured in vitro, obtained after SARS-CoV-2 vaccination. The receptor source for this set is a human donor who received a COVID-19 vaccine.

This rearrangement joins TRBV10-3 to TRBJ2-1; the match to TRBD1 covers 7 bases. In germline, CDR1 is ENHRY, CDR2 SYGVKD. With 0 bases clipped from V and 0 bases from J, the junction kept 5 bases outside the gene matches. CDR3 length: 17 amino acids. Here the CDR3 DNA reads TGTGCCATCAGTGAGTCGGTAGGGGACAGCTCCTACAATGAGCAGTTCTTC. Its protein product is CAISESVGDSSYNEQFF.

For the CDR3, the DNA is TGTGCCAGCAGCTTAGCCGGAGCGGGGCCTGGGGAGACCCAGTACTTC. It encodes CASSLAGAGPGETQYF. The rearrangement links TRBV7-8 to TRBJ2-5, with 7 bases identical to TRBD2. After removal of 0 bases from V and 5 bases from J, the junction contained 9 bases not matched to a gene. The V gene's germline CDR1 is SGHVS and CDR2 FQNEAQ. The CDR3 contains 16 residues. Supplemented by reference TRBV7-8 and TRBJ2-5, the full variable domain reads GAGVSQSPRYKVAKRGQDVALRCDPISGHVSLFWYQQALGQGPEFLTYFQNEAQLDKSGLPSDRFFAERPEGSVSTLKIQRTQQEDSAVYLCASSLAGAGPGETQYFGPGTRLLVL.

J is TRBJ1-5 and V is TRBV6-5; D is unclear. The CDR3 runs 13 residues. V lost 0 bases and J lost 10, with 10 bases in between. From germline, CDR1 is MNHEY and CDR2 SVGAGI. As DNA, the CDR3 is TGTGCCAGCAGTTACTCTGGGGAGGGACCCCAGCATTTT. Translating gives CASSYSGEGPQHF.

This chain connects TRBV10-2 to TRBJ1-6; D is perhaps TRBD1 (5 bases). Per the germline V gene, CDR1 is WSHSY and CDR2 is SAAADI. V was cut by 3 bases and J by 9 bases, with 24 bases left in between. The CDR3 has 18 amino acids. CDR3 in DNA: TGCGCCAGCAGTGATAGGGGCCATCTCGATCCCCCACTTTCACCCCTCCACTTT. Amino acids: CASSDRGHLDPPLSPLHF.

The chain has TRBV2 and TRBJ2-2; 9 bases line up with TRBD1. Germline-derived CDR1 and CDR2 are SNHLY and FYNNEI. The CDR3 length is 17 residues. Trimming removed 5 bases from V and 4 bases from J; junction bases left unmatched: 11. CDR3: CASSRRTGAVGTGELFF. The DNA of the CDR3 is TGTGCCAGCAGTCGCCGGACAGGGGCAGTAGGCACCGGGGAGCTGTTTTTT. Drawing the rest from reference TRBV2 and TRBJ2-2, the complete variable domain is EPEVTQTPSHQVTQMGQEVILRCVPISNHLYFYWYRQILGQKVEFLVSFYNNEISEKSEIFDDQFSVERPDGSNFTLKIRSTKLEDSAMYFCASSRRTGAVGTGELFFGEGSRLTVL.

This clonotype was found a few times. This rearrangement joins TRBV6-1 to TRBJ1-2; D call uncertain. The CDR3 spans 16 residues. The V gene's germline CDR1 is MNHNS and CDR2 SASEGT. Trimming left V 4 bases short and J 2 bases short, with 17 bases between. The CDR3 sequence is CASSVPPGFVNYGYTF. The CDR3 nucleotides read TGTGCCAGCAGTGTCCCTCCGGGATTCGTCAACTATGGCTACACCTTC.

This chain uses TRBV20-1 with TRBJ2-5; D possibly corresponds to TRBD1 (5 bases). The CDR3 runs 13 residues. Germline V CDR1 and CDR2: DFQATT, SNEGSKA (reference sequence). V was pared by 5 bases and J by 6 bases, with 16 bases between. CDR3 DNA: TGCAGTGCTCGCCTCCAGGGTAGGCAGACCCAGTACTTC. Amino acid sequence: CSARLQGRQTQYF.

This chain joins TRBV7-8 and TRBJ1-5, with D perhaps matching TRBD1 (5 bases). Trimming left V 5 bases short and J 1 base short, with 15 bases between. Germline V gives CDR1 SGHVS, CDR2 FQNEAQ. This CDR3 has 16 amino acids. This CDR3 reads CASSPRLWGSNQPQHF. CDR3 DNA sequence: TGTGCCAGCAGCCCCAGGCTTTGGGGGAGCAATCAGCCCCAGCATTTT. Full variable domain (missing parts from reference TRBV7-8 and TRBJ1-5): GAGVSQSPRYKVAKRGQDVALRCDPISGHVSLFWYQQALGQGPEFLTYFQNEAQLDKSGLPSDRFFAERPEGSVSTLKIQRTQQEDSAVYLCASSPRLWGSNQPQHFGDGTRLSIL.

V and J are TRBV5-4 and TRBJ1-2, with 7 nucleotides matching TRBD1. Trimming removed 0 bases from V and 7 bases from J; junction bases left unmatched: 9. The germline V gene has CDR1 SGHNT and CDR2 YYREEE (reference sequence). The CDR3 sequence is 15 residues long. The CDR3 region is CASSLVQGQSSGYTF. The DNA for the CDR3 is TGTGCCAGCAGCTTGGTCCAGGGACAGTCGAGTGGCTACACCTTC.

The chain uses TRBV7-8 and TRBJ1-5; 9 nucleotides agree with TRBD1. The V gene's germline CDR1 is SGHVS and CDR2 FQNEAQ. Losses at the gene ends were 5 bases for V and 3 bases for J; bases not matched to a gene: 11. CDR3 size: 17 residues. The CDR3 region is CASSPVQQGAVNQPQHF. CDR3 nucleotide sequence: TGTGCCAGCAGCCCGGTTCAACAGGGGGCGGTCAATCAGCCCCAGCATTTT.

This clonotype was counted only a few times. V and J are TRBV12-3 or TRBV12-4 and TRBJ2-5, with 9 bases lining up with TRBD1. This CDR3 is 14 amino acids long. The junction had 7 bases not matched to a gene; V was cut back by 6 bases and J by 5 bases. CDR3 residues: CASSSTGGWETQYF. Written as DNA, the CDR3 is TGTGCCAGCAGCAGTACAGGGGGCTGGGAGACCCAGTACTTC.

V and J are TRBV12-3 or TRBV12-4 and TRBJ2-2, with TRBD2 identical over 8 bases. The V gene end was trimmed by 3 bases and the J gene end by 6 bases; junction bases not matched to a gene: 6. This CDR3 is built from 15 residues. The CDR3 sequence: CASSFGVAGPGELFF. CDR3 DNA sequence: TGTGCCAGCAGTTTCGGGGTAGCGGGGCCCGGGGAGCTGTTTTTT.

V usage is TRBV20-1 and J usage is TRBJ2-1, with TRBD2 matching over 13 bases. J gave up 6 bases and V 0 bases, and 8 bases lay outside the gene matches. This CDR3 contains 17 residues. The germline gives CDR1 DFQATT, CDR2 SNEGSKA (reference sequence). This chain's CDR3 is CSARDSLLAGGPNEQFF. CDR3 DNA: TGCAGTGCTAGAGATTCCCTACTAGCGGGGGGGCCCAATGAGCAGTTCTTC.

The chain is built from TRBV5-1 and TRBJ1-2; 8 nucleotides agree with TRBD1. In germline, CDR1 is SGHRS, CDR2 YFSETQ. This CDR3 has 12 amino acids. The junction had 4 bases not matched to a gene; V was cut back by 4 bases and J by 8 bases. CDR3 in amino acids: CASSTGTGGYTF. The CDR3 nucleotides read TGCGCCAGCAGCACCGGGACAGGCGGCTACACCTTC.

The chain couples TRBV7-8 to TRBJ2-7, with 12 bases that match TRBD2. The germline CDR1 and CDR2 sequences are SGHVS and FQNEAQ. The J segment lost 3 bases and the V segment lost 3 bases, leaving 6 bases of the junction unmatched. The length of the CDR3 is 16 residues. This CDR3 is CASSLASSGGGYEQYF. The CDR3 coding sequence is TGTGCCAGCAGCTTGGCCTCTAGCGGGGGGGGCTACGAGCAGTACTTC.

V and J are TRBV29-1 and TRBJ1-1, with D maybe TRBD1 (5 bases). The CDR3 length is 13 residues. Trimming took off 7 bases at V and 4 bases at J, with 16 bases between the two ends. Germline assignment: CDR1 SQVTM and CDR2 ANQGSEA. CDR3 region: CSGDSPRGTEAFF. The CDR3 coding sequence is TGCAGCGGCGACAGTCCGAGGGGCACTGAAGCTTTCTTT.

This clonotype was picked up a small number of times. V and J are TRBV7-9 and TRBJ1-6, with D perhaps matching TRBD1 (6 bases). The CDR3 extends over 15 amino acids. Germline CDR1 reads SEHNR; CDR2 reads FQNEAQ (reference sequence). V was cut by 4 bases and J by 5 bases, with 12 bases left in between. The CDR3 bases are TGTGCCAGCAGCTCTAGGGGGGGCGATAATTCACCCCTCCACTTT. Translated, it gives CASSSRGGDNSPLHF.

The CDR3 DNA sequence: TGTGCCAGCAGCCCAAGTGGGCCTCAGCCCCAGCATTTT. It translates to CASSPSGPQPQHF. The chain combines TRBV7-2 with TRBJ1-5; D unclear. Trimming cost V 5 bases and J 6 bases, with 11 bases left between them. Germline CDR1 SGHTA, CDR2 FQGNSA. The CDR3 is 13 amino acids.

The J gene is TRBJ2-1, the V gene TRBV10-1; 7 bases are shared with TRBD1. The CDR3 has 17 residues. J lost 2 bases, V lost 3 bases, and 10 bases had no gene match. The V gene's germline CDR1 is WNHNN and CDR2 SYGVQD (reference sequence). CDR3: CASSDSDRVMAYNEQFF. CDR3 coding DNA: TGCGCCAGCAGTGACTCAGACAGGGTTATGGCCTACAATGAGCAGTTCTTC.

This clonotype was recorded only once. The V and J genes are TRBV19 and TRBJ2-2; TRBD2 matches at 11 bases. The germline V gene has CDR1 LNHDA and CDR2 SQIVND (reference sequence). Unmatched junction bases numbered 8, after V lost 7 bases and J lost 7 bases. The CDR3 covers 15 residues. The CDR3 reads CASIALAGGYGELFF. CDR3 sequence (DNA): TGTGCCAGTATCGCCCTAGCGGGGGGCTACGGGGAGCTGTTTTTT.

The chain uses TRBV7-9 and TRBJ1-1; the D is unclear. Germline CDR1 and CDR2: SEHNR and FQNEAQ (reference sequence). The CDR3 runs 13 residues. V lost 1 base and J lost 0, with 3 bases in between. For the CDR3, the DNA is TGTGCCAGCAGCTTAGAGGTGAACACTGAAGCTTTCTTT. Translation: CASSLEVNTEAFF.